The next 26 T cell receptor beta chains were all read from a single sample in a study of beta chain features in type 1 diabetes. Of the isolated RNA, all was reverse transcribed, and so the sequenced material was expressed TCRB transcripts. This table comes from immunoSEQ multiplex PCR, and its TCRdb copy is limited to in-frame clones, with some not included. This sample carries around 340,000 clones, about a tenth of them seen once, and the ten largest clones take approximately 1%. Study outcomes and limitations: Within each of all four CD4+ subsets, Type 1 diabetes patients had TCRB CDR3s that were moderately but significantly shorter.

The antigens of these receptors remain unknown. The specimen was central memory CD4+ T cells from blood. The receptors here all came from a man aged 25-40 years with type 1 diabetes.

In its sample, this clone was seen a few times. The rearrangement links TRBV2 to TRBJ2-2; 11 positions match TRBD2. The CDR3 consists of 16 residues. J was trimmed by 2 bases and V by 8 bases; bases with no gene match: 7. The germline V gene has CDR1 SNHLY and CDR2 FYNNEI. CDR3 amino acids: CASVGLAGINTGELFF. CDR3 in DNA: TGTGCCAGCGTAGGACTAGCGGGCATAAACACCGGGGAGCTGTTTTTT.

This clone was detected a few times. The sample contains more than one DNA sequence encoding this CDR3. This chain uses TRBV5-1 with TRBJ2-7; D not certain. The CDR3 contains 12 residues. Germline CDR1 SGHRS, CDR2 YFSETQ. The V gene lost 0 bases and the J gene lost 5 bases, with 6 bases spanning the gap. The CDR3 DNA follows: TGCGCCAGCAGCTTGGCGGGTAACGAGCAGTACTTC. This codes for CASSLAGNEQYF.

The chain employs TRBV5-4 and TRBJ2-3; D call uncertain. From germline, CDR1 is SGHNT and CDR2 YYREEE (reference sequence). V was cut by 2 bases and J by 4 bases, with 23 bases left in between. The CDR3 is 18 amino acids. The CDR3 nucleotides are TGTGCCAGCAGCTTTGTCCTCCGGAGCGATCTTACACCAGATACGCAGTATTTT. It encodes CASSFVLRSDLTPDTQYF.

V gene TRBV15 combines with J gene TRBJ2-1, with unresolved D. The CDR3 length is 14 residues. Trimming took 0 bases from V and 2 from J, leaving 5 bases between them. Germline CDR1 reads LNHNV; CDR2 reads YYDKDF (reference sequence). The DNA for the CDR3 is TGTGCCACCAGCAGAGAAGACACCTACAATGAGCAGTTCTTC. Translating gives CATSREDTYNEQFF.

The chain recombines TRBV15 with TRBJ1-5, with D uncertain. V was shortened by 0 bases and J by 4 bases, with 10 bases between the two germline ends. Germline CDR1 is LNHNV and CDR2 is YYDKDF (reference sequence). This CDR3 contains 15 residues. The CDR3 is CATSRDNLGNQPQHF. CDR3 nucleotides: TGTGCCACCAGCAGAGATAACCTTGGGAATCAGCCCCAGCATTTT.

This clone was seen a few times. CDR3 residues: CASSVGAGTSYEQYF. CDR3 nucleotides: TGTGCCAGCAGCGTAGGAGCGGGGACCTCCTACGAGCAGTACTTC. The chain carries TRBV9 and TRBJ2-7; 7 bases match TRBD2. The CDR3 consists of 15 residues. Germline CDR1 is SGDLS and CDR2 is YYNGEE. Germline trimming cut 0 bases from V and 0 bases from J; bases unmatched to any gene: 3.

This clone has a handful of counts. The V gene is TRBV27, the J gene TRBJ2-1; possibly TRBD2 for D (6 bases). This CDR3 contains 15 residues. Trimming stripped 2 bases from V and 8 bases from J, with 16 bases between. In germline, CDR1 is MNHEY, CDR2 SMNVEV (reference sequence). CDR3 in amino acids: CASSLSRGNLHEQFF. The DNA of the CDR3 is TGTGCCAGCAGTTTAAGCCGGGGGAATCTTCATGAGCAGTTCTTC.

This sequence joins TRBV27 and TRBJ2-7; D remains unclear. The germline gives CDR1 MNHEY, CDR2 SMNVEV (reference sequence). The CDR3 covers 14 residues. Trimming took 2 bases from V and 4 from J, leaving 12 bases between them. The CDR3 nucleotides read TGTGCCAGCAGTTTAGGACCGATGCTGTACGAGCAGTACTTC. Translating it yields CASSLGPMLYEQYF.

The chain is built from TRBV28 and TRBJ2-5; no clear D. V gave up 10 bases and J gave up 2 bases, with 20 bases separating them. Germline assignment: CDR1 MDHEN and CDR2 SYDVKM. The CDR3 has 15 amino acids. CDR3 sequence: CATPASHSRQETQYF. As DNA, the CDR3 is TGTGCCACCCCCGCGTCTCATTCTCGGCAAGAGACCCAGTACTTC.

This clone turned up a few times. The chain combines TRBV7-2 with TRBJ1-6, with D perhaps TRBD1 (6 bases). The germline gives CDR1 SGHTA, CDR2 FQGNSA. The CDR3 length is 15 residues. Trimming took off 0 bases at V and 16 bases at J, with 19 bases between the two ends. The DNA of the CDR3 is TGTGCCAGCAGCTTAGCGGATGCGGGGGCCCGACCTCTCCACTTT. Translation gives CASSLADAGARPLHF.

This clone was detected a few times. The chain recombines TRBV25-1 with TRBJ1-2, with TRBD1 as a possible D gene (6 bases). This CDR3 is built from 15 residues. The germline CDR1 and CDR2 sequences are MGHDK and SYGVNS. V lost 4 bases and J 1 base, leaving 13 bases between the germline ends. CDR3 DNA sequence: TGTGCCAGCAGTGTTGGACAGACCTATAACTATGGCTACACCTTC. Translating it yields CASSVGQTYNYGYTF.

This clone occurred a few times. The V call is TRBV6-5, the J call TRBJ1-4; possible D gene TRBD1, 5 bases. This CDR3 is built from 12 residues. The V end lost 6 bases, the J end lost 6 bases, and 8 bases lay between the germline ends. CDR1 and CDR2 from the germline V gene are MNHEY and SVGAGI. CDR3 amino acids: CASSREDEKLFF. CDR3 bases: TGTGCCAGCAGCAGGGAGGATGAAAAACTGTTTTTT.

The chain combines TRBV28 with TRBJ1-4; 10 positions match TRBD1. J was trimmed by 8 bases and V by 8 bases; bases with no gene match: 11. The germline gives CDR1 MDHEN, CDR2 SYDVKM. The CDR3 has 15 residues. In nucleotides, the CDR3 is TGTGCCAGCTGCTGCGGGACAGGGGTTAGGGAAAAACTGTTTTTT. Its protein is CASCCGTGVREKLFF. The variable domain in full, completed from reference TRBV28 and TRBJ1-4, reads DVKVTQSSRYLVKRTGEKVFLECVQDMDHENMFWYRQDPGLGLRLIYFSYDVKMKEKGDIPEGYSVSREKKERFSLILESASTNQTSMYLCASCCGTGVREKLFFGSGTQLSVL.

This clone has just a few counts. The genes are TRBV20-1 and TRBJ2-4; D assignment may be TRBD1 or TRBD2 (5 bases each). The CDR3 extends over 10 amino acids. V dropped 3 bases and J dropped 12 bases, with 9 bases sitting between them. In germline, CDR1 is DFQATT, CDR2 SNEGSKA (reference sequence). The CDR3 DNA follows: TGCAGTGCTAGCAGGGAGTATCAGTACTTC. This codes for CSASREYQYF.

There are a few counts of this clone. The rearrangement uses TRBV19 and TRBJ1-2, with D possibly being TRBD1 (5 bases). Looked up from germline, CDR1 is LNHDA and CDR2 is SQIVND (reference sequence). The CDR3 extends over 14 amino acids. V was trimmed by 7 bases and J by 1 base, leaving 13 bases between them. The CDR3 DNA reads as TGTGCCAGTAAACCGACAGTTAGTAACTATGGCTACACCTTC. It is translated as CASKPTVSNYGYTF. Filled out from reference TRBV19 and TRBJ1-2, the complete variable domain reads DGGITQSPKYLFRKEGQNVTLSCEQNLNHDAMYWYRQDPGQGLRLIYYSQIVNDFQKGDIAEGYSVSREKKESFPLTVTSAQKNPTAFYLCASKPTVSNYGYTFGSGTRLTVV.

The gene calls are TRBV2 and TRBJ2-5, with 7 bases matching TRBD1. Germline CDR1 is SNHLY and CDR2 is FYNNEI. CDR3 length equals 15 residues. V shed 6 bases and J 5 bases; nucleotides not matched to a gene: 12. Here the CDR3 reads CASRETGMERETQYF. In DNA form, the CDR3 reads TGTGCCAGCAGAGAGACAGGGATGGAGAGGGAGACCCAGTACTTC.

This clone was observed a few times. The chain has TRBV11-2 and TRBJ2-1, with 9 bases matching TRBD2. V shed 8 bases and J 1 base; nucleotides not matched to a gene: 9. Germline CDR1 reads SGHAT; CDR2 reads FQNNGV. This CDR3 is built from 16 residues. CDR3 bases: TGTGCCAGCCGTTCAATAGCGGGGGCTTCCTACAATGAGCAGTTCTTC. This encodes CASRSIAGASYNEQFF.

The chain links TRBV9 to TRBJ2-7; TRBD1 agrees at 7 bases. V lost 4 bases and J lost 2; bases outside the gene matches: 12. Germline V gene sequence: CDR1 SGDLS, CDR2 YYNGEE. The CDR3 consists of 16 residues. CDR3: CASSHIPGTVTYEQYF. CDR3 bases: TGTGCCAGCAGCCATATCCCCGGGACAGTTACCTACGAGCAGTACTTC.

CDR3: CASSEQRGRTDTQYF. CDR3 nucleotides: TGTGCCAGCAGTGAACAGCGGGGGCGCACAGATACGCAGTATTTT. V is TRBV2 and J is TRBJ2-3, with TRBD2 identical over 8 bases. The germline gives CDR1 SNHLY, CDR2 FYNNEI. The ends lost 2 bases at V and 1 base at J; junction bases unmatched: 2. The CDR3 length is 15 residues.

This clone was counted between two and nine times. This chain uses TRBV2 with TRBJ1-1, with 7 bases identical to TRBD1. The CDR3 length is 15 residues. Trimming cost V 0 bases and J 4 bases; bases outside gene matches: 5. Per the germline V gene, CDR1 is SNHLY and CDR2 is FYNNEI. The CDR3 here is CASSEARGGVTEAFF. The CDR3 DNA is TGTGCCAGCAGTGAAGCGAGAGGGGGCGTCACTGAAGCTTTCTTT.

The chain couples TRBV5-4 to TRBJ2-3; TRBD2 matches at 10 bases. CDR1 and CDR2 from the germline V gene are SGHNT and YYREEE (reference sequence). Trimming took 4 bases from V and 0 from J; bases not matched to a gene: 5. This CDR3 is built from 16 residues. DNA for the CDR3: TGTGCCAGCAGCACCTGGACTAGCGGTAGCACAGATACGCAGTATTTT. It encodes CASSTWTSGSTDTQYF.

CDR3 region: CASRRVSYGYTF. CDR3 DNA: TGTGCCAGCAGACGGGTCAGCTATGGCTACACCTTC. The V and J genes are TRBV28 and TRBJ1-2, with D hard to call. In germline, CDR1 is MDHEN, CDR2 SYDVKM. The CDR3 has 12 amino acids. Trimming pared 6 bases from V and 4 bases from J, leaving 9 bases between.

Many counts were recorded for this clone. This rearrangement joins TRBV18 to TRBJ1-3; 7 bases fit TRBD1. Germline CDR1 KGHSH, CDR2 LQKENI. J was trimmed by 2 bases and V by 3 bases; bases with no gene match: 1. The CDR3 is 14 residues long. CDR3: CASSPQGAGNTIYF. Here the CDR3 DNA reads TGTGCCAGCTCACCCCAGGGGGCTGGAAACACCATATATTTT. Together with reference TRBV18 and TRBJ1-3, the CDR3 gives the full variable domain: NAGVMQNPRHLVRRRGQEARLRCSPMKGHSHVYWYRQLPEEGLKFMVYLQKENIIDESGMPKERFSAEFPKEGPSILRIQQVVRGDSAAYFCASSPQGAGNTIYFGEGSWLTVV.

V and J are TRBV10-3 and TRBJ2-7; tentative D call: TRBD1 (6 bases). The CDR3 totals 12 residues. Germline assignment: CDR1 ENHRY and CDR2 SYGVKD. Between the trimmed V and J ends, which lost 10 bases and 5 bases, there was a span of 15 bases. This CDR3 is CATAQAGDEQYF. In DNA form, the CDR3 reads TGTGCCACCGCGCAAGCAGGGGACGAGCAGTACTTC.

CDR3 amino acids: CATGTGVNYGYTF. CDR3 coding DNA: TGTGCCACTGGGACAGGGGTTAACTATGGCTACACCTTC. The chain combines TRBV19 with TRBJ1-2, with TRBD1 identical over 10 bases. The germline CDR1 and CDR2 sequences are LNHDA and SQIVND (reference sequence). The CDR3 extends over 13 amino acids. The V and J ends lost 10 bases and 1 base, in that order; junction bases with no gene match: 3.

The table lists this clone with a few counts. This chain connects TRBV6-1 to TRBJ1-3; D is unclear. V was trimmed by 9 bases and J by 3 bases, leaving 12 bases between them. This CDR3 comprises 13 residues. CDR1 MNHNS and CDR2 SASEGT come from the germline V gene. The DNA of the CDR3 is TGTGCCAGTTACACGGTCATTGGAAACACCATATATTTT. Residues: CASYTVIGNTIYF.